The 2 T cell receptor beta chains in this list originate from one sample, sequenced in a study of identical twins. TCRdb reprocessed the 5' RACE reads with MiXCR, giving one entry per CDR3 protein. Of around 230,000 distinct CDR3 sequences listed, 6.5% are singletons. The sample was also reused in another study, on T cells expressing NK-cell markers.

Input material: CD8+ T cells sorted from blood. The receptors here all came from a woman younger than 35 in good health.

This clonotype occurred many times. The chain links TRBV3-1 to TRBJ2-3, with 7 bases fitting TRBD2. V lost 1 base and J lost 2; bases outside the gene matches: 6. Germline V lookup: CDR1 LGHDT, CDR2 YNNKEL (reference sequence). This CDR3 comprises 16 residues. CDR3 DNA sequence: TGTGCCAGCAGCCAAGGTTCTAGCGGCTTCACAGATACGCAGTATTTT. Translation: CASSQGSSGFTDTQYF.

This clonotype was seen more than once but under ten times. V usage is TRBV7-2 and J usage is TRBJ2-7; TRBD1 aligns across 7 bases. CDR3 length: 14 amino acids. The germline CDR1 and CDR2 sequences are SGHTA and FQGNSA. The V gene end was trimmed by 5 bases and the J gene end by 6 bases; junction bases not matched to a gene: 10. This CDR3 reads CASSLTQTGAEQYF. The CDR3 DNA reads TGTGCCAGCAGCCTAACACAAACAGGGGCCGAGCAGTACTTC.